The 5 T cell receptor beta chains reported below all come from one sample, sequenced in a study of cytomegalovirus exposure and HLA in healthy donors. 13 Jbeta primers and 60 Vbeta primers were used for the PCR. TCRdb keeps only in-frame clones here, not all; method: immunoSEQ multiplex PCR. The sample gives about 120,000 clones, under 85% of which show up once; 5.5% to 7% is in the top ten. The sequenced sample was PBMCs. The receptors derive from a man under 40 in good health and CMV-seropositive.

The gene calls are TRBV11-2 and TRBJ2-3; 9 bases align to TRBD2. V was clipped by 0 bases and J by 10 bases; unmatched bases: 8. This CDR3 has 15 residues. Germline V CDR1 and CDR2: SGHAT, FQNNGV. As DNA, the CDR3 is TGTGCCAGCAGCTTAGAGCTTAGCGGGGGTGGCGCGCAGTATTTT. It yields the protein CASSLELSGGGAQYF.

This chain uses TRBV10-2 with TRBJ1-1; TRBD1 agrees at 9 bases. The CDR3 extends over 14 amino acids. Germline loops: CDR1 WSHSY, CDR2 SAAADI. V gave up 6 bases and J gave up 0 bases; unmatched junction bases: 2. In DNA, the CDR3 is TGCGCCAGCAGCGGACAGGGGATGAACACTGAAGCTTTCTTT. This codes for CASSGQGMNTEAFF.

The chain has TRBV5-1 and TRBJ2-5; 8 positions agree with TRBD2. J gave up 5 bases and V 1 base, and 7 bases lay outside the gene matches. The germline V gene has CDR1 SGHRS and CDR2 YFSETQ. There are 15 residues in the CDR3. CDR3 protein: CASSLSAGGAETQYF. The CDR3, as DNA: TGCGCCAGCAGCTTGTCCGCGGGGGGCGCGGAGACCCAGTACTTC.

The rearrangement joins TRBV19 to TRBJ2-2; 14 bases map to TRBD2. The length of the CDR3 is 15 residues. V lost 7 bases and J lost 5; bases outside the gene matches: 3. CDR1 and CDR2 (germline): LNHDA, SQIVND (reference sequence). The CDR3 sequence: CASTRTSGGTGELFF. In DNA, the CDR3 is TGTGCCAGTACCCGGACTAGCGGGGGGACCGGGGAGCTGTTTTTT.

The chain links TRBV19 to TRBJ1-1; the D gene is possibly TRBD1 (6 bases). The CDR3 is 17 amino acids. Per germline, CDR1 LNHDA and CDR2 SQIVND (reference sequence). Between the trimmed V and J ends, which lost 4 bases and 1 base, there was a span of 19 bases. CDR3 amino acids: CASSKGFQGRGNTEAFF. DNA of the CDR3: TGTGCCAGTAGTAAGGGATTTCAGGGCAGGGGGAACACTGAAGCTTTCTTT.